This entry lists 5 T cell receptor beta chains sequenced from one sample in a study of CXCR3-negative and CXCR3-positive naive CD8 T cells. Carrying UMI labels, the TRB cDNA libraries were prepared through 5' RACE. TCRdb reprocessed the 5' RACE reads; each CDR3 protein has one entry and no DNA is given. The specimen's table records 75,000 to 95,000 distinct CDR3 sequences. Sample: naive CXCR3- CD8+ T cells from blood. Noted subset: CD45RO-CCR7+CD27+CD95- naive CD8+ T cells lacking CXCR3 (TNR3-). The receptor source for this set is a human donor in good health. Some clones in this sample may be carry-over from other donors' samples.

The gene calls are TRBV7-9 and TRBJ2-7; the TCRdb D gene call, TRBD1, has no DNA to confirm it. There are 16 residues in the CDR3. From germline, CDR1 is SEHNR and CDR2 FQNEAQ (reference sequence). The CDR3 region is CASSPRTGGFIYEQYF.

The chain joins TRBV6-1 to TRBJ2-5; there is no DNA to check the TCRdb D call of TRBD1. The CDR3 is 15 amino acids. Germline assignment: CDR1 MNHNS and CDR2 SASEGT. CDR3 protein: CASSDRGGGEETQYF.

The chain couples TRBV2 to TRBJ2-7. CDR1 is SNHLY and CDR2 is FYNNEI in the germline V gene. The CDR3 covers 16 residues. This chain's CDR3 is CASSEAAAGDLYEQYF.

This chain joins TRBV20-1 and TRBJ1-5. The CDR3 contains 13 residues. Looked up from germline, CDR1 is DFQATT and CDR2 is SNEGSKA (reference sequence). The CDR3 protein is CSARSIGGEPQHF.

The CDR3 here is CSARGIEEDNSPLHF. The rearrangement links TRBV20-1 to TRBJ1-6. The germline gives CDR1 DFQATT, CDR2 SNEGSKA (reference sequence). The CDR3 runs to 15 residues.